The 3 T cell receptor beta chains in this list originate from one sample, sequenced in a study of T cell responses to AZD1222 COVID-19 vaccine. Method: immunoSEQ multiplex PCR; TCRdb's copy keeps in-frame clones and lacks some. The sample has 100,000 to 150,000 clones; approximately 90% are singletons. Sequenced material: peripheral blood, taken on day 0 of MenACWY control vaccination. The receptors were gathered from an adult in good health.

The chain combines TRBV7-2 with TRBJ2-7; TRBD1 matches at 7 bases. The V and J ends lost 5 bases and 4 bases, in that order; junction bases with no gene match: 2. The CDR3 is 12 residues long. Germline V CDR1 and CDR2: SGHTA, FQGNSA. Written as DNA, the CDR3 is TGTGCCAGCAGCCGCAGGGGGTACGAGCAGTACTTC. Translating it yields CASSRRGYEQYF. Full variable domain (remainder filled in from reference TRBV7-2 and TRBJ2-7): GAGVSQSPSNKVTEKGKDVELRCDPISGHTALYWYRQSLGQGLEFLIYFQGNSAPDKSGLPSDRFSAERTGGSVSTLTIQRTQQEDSAVYLCASSRRGYEQYFGPGTRLTVT.

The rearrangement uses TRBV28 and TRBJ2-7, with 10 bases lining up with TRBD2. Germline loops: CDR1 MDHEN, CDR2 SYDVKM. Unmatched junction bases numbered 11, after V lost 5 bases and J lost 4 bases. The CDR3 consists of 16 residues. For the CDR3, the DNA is TGTGCCAGCAGTCTCCCAGCGGGAGGGCCTATGTACGAGCAGTACTTC. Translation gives CASSLPAGGPMYEQYF.

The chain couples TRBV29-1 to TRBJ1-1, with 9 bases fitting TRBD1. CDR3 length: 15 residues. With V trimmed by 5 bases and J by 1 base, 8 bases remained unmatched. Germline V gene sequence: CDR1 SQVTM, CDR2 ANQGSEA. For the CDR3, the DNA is TGCAGCGTTTTTCCCGGGACAGGGAAGAACACTGAAGCTTTCTTT. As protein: CSVFPGTGKNTEAFF.